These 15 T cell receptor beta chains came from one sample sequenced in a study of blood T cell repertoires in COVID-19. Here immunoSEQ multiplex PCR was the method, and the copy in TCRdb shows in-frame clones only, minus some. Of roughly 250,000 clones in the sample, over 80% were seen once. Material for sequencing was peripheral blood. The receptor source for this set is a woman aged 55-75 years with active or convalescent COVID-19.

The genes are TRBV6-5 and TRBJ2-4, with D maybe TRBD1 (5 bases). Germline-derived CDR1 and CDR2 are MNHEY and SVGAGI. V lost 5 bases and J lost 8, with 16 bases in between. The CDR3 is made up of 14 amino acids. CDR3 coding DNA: TGTGCCAGCAGTAGAGGACAAGGCACGGACATTCAGTACTTC. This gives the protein CASSRGQGTDIQYF.

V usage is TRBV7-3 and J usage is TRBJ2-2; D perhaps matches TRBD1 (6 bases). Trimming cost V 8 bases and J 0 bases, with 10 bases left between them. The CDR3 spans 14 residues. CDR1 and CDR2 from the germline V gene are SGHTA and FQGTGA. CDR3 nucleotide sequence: TGTGCCAGCGGACAGAGTTCGAACACCGGGGAGCTGTTTTTT. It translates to CASGQSSNTGELFF. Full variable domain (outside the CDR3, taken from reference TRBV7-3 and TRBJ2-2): GAGVSQTPSNKVTEKGKYVELRCDPISGHTALYWYRQSLGQGPEFLIYFQGTGAADDSGLPNDRFFAVRPEGSVSTLKIQRTERGDSAVYLCASGQSSNTGELFFGEGSRLTVL.

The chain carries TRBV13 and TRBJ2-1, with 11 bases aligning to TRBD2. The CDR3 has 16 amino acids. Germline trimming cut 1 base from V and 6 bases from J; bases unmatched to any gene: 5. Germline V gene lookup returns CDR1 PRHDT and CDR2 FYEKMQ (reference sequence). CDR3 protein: CASSLDSTSGSNEQFF. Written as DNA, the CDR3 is TGTGCCAGCAGCTTAGATTCTACTAGCGGGAGCAATGAGCAGTTCTTC. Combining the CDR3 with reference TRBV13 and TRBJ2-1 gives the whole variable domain AAGVIQSPRHLIKEKRETATLKCYPIPRHDTVYWYQQGPGQDPQFLISFYEKMQSDKGSIPDRFSAQQFSDYHSELNMSSLELGDSALYFCASSLDSTSGSNEQFFGPGTRLTVL.

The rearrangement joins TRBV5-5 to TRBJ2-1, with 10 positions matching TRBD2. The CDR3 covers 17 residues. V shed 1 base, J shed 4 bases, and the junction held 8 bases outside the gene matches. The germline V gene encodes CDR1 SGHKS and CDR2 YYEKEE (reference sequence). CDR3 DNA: TGTGCCAGCAGCTTGTCTAGCGGGAGCCTTGCTTACAATGAGCAGTTCTTC. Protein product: CASSLSSGSLAYNEQFF.

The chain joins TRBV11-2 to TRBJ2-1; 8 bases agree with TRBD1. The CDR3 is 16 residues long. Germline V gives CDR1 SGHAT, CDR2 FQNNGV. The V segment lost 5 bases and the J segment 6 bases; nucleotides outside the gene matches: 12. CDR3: CASSLHPGQESNEQFF. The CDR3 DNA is TGTGCCAGCAGCCTTCATCCGGGACAGGAATCCAATGAGCAGTTCTTC.

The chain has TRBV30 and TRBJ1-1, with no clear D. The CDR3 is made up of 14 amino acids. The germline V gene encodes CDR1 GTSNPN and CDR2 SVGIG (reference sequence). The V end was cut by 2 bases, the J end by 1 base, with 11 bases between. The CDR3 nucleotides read TGTGCCTGGAGTTGGCGGGCAGCGAACACTGAAGCTTTCTTT. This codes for CAWSWRAANTEAFF.

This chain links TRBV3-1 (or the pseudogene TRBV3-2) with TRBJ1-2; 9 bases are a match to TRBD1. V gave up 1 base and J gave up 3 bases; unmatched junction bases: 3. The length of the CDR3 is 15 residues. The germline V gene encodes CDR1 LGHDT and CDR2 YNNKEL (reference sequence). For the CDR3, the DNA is TGTGCCAGCAGCCAAGGATGGGACAGGGACTATGGCTACACCTTC. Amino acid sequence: CASSQGWDRDYGYTF.

In nucleotides, the CDR3 is TGTGCCACCAGTGATTTAGCAGGGGGGAACGAGCAGTACTTC. Translating gives CATSDLAGGNEQYF. J is TRBJ2-7 and V is TRBV24-1; a possible D gene is TRBD1 (7 bases). Germline V gene lookup returns CDR1 KGHDR and CDR2 SFDVKD. Trimming took 1 base from V and 5 from J, leaving 11 bases between them. The CDR3 extends over 14 amino acids.

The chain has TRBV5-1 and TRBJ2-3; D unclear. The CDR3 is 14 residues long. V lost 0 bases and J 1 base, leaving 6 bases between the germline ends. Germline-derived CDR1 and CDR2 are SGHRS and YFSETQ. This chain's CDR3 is CASSLGARTDTQYF. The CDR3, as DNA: TGCGCCAGCAGCTTGGGGGCCCGCACAGATACGCAGTATTTT.

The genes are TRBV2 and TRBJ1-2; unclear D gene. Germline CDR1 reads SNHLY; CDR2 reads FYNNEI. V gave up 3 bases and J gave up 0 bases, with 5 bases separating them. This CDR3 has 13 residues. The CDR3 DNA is TGTGCCAGCAGTGACAGTTCTAACTATGGCTACACCTTC. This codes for CASSDSSNYGYTF.

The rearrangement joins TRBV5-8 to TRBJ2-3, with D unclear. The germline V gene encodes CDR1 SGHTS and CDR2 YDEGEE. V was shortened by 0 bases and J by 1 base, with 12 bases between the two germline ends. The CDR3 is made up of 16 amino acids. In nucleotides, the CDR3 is TGTGCCAGCAGCTTGGAGTCTAATCCGGGCACAGATACGCAGTATTTT. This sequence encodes CASSLESNPGTDTQYF.

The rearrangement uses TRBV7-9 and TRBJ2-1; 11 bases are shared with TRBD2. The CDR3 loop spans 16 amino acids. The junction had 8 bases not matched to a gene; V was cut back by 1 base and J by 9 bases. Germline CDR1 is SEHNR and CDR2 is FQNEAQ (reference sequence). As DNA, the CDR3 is TGTGCCAGCAGCTTAGTACTAGCGGGAGCCTCGGGTGAGCAGTTCTTC. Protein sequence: CASSLVLAGASGEQFF.

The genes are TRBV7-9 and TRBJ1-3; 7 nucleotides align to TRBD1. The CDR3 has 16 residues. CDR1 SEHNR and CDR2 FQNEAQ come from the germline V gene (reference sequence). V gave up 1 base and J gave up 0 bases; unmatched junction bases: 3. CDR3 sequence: CASSLGGQLSGNTIYF. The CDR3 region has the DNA TGTGCCAGCAGCTTAGGGGGACAGCTCTCTGGAAACACCATATATTTT.

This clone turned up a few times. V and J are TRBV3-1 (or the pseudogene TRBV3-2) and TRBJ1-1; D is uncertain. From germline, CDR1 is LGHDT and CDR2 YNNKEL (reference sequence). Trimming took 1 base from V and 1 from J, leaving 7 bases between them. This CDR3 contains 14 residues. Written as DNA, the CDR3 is TGTGCCAGCAGCCAAGGGTCCGGGAACACTGAAGCTTTCTTT. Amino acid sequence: CASSQGSGNTEAFF.

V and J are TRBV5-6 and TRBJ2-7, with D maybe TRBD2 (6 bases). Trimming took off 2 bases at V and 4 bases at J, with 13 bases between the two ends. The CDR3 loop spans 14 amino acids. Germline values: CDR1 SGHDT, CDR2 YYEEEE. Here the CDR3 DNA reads TGTGCCAGCAGCTTCGGGACTGGGAGGTACGAGCAGTACTTC. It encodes CASSFGTGRYEQYF.